Each of the 26 T cell receptor beta chains below was sequenced from the same sample in a study of blood T cells in healthy people across ages. Primers used in a second PCR of roughly 6 to 12 cycles were a sample-barcoded 5' primer and a J-beta primer mix. TCRdb re-analysed the 5' RACE reads in MiXCR, keeping a single row per CDR3 protein. In the table there are more than 1.4 million distinct CDR3 sequences, around 42% of which are singletons. Sequenced sample: blood. These receptors were obtained from a woman aged 18-29 years in good health.

This clonotype has just a few counts. The rearrangement joins TRBV7-9 to TRBJ2-1; 7 positions match TRBD2. The CDR3 loop spans 15 amino acids. The germline V gene has CDR1 SEHNR and CDR2 FQNEAQ (reference sequence). The J segment lost 10 bases and the V segment lost 5 bases, leaving 14 bases of the junction unmatched. CDR3 amino acids: CASSGSGSNGIEQFF. The DNA of the CDR3 is TGTGCCAGCAGCGGTAGCGGGTCGAACGGAATAGAGCAGTTCTTC.

The table lists this clonotype with a few counts. The chain links TRBV12-3 or TRBV12-4 to TRBJ2-3; possible D gene TRBD1, 5 bases. This CDR3 region has 14 residues. The V and J ends lost 3 bases and 11 bases respectively, with 18 bases between them. CDR3 sequence reads: CASSFPGRASVQYF. The CDR3, as DNA: TGTGCCAGCAGTTTCCCTGGCAGGGCCTCTGTGCAGTATTTT.

The sample holds a few counts of this clonotype. This chain joins TRBV27 and TRBJ2-3; 10 bases are shared with TRBD2. Germline V lookup: CDR1 MNHEY, CDR2 SMNVEV (reference sequence). This CDR3 comprises 13 residues. V trimming: 8 bases; J trimming: 7 bases; junction bases outside the gene matches: 6. CDR3 in amino acids: CASGLAGGHTQYF. CDR3 coding DNA: TGTGCCAGCGGGTTAGCGGGGGGCCATACGCAGTATTTT.

The rearrangement links TRBV9 to TRBJ1-6; a possible D gene is TRBD1 (5 bases). The germline CDR1 and CDR2 sequences are SGDLS and YYNGEE. The V end lost 4 bases, the J end lost 6 bases, and 14 bases lay between the germline ends. The CDR3 spans 15 residues. The DNA of the CDR3 is TGTGCCAGCAGCCCCGGGACCGCCGTTAATTCACCCCTCCACTTT. Translated: CASSPGTAVNSPLHF.

The chain carries TRBV4-1 and TRBJ2-7; no clear D gene. Germline CDR1 reads MGHRA; CDR2 reads YSYEKL. The V gene lost 6 bases and the J gene lost 0 bases, with 12 bases spanning the gap. This CDR3 is built from 14 residues. The CDR3 reads CASSMDGTSYEQYF. For the CDR3, the DNA is TGCGCCAGCAGTATGGACGGCACCTCCTACGAGCAGTACTTC.

The chain employs TRBV28 and TRBJ2-6; D is uncertain. Germline CDR1 is MDHEN and CDR2 is SYDVKM. The CDR3 is 15 amino acids. V lost 5 bases, J lost 0 bases, and 8 bases lay in between. The CDR3 spells CASSPSDSGANVLTF. CDR3 DNA: TGTGCCAGCAGTCCATCGGACTCTGGGGCCAACGTCCTGACTTTC.

This chain connects TRBV25-1 to TRBJ2-3; TRBD2 matches 9 bases. Per germline, CDR1 MGHDK and CDR2 SYGVNS. The CDR3 is made up of 17 amino acids. V shed 5 bases and J 2 bases; nucleotides not matched to a gene: 11. CDR3 sequence (DNA): TGTGCCAGCAGTAGCTTTAGCGGGAGAGAGGTCACAGATACGCAGTATTTT. As protein: CASSSFSGREVTDTQYF.

The rearrangement uses TRBV12-3 or TRBV12-4 and TRBJ2-2; tentatively, D is TRBD1 (6 bases). V lost 7 bases to trimming and J lost 3 bases, with 12 bases between them. This CDR3 contains 14 residues. The DNA of the CDR3 is TGTGCCAGCAACCGCCAGGGGTACACCGGGGAGCTGTTTTTT. Its protein product is CASNRQGYTGELFF.

Only one count was recorded for this clonotype. The CDR3 DNA is TGCAGTGCCCTCGCGAGGGGACAGACACAAGAGACCCAGTACTTC. Protein product: CSALARGQTQETQYF. The chain couples TRBV20-1 to TRBJ2-5; the match to TRBD1 covers 7 bases. CDR3 length: 15 amino acids. The junction had 12 bases not matched to a gene; V was cut back by 6 bases and J by 2 bases. Germline V lookup: CDR1 DFQATT, CDR2 SNEGSKA (reference sequence).

CDR3 sequence reads: CSARPGRTGGNQPQHF. DNA for the CDR3: TGCAGTGCTAGACCTGGCAGGACAGGGGGTAATCAGCCCCAGCATTTT. The rearrangement uses TRBV20-1 and TRBJ1-5; the match to TRBD1 covers 10 bases. This CDR3 has 16 residues. From germline, CDR1 is DFQATT and CDR2 SNEGSKA (reference sequence). The J segment lost 4 bases and the V segment lost 2 bases, leaving 8 bases of the junction unmatched.

The genes are TRBV2 and TRBJ2-5; 10 bases fit TRBD2. Losses at the gene ends were 6 bases for V and 0 bases for J; bases not matched to a gene: 4. The CDR3 spans 15 residues. Germline CDR1 is SNHLY and CDR2 is FYNNEI. In nucleotides, the CDR3 is TGTGCCAGCAGAGGCCTAGCGGGGGACCAAGAGACCCAGTACTTC. This gives the protein CASRGLAGDQETQYF.

The J gene is TRBJ1-1, the V gene TRBV5-1; 7 positions match TRBD1. Per germline, CDR1 SGHRS and CDR2 YFSETQ. The V segment lost 6 bases and the J segment 1 base; nucleotides outside the gene matches: 9. This CDR3 is built from 15 residues. The CDR3 protein is CASTLTGIPNTEAFF. The DNA for the CDR3 is TGCGCCAGCACCCTGACAGGGATCCCGAACACTGAAGCTTTCTTT.

This rearrangement joins TRBV12-3 or TRBV12-4 to TRBJ1-6; a weak D match, TRBD1 (6 bases). The CDR3 is 13 residues long. Trimming left V 6 bases short and J 11 bases short, with 14 bases between. The CDR3 DNA follows: TGTGCCAGCAGCCGGACAGCCGATGCACCCCTCCACTTT. Protein sequence: CASSRTADAPLHF.

The chain couples TRBV4-1 to TRBJ2-1, with 10 bases identical to TRBD2. This CDR3 is 16 amino acids long. Germline V gene lookup returns CDR1 MGHRA and CDR2 YSYEKL. J gave up 12 bases and V 3 bases, and 14 bases lay outside the gene matches. CDR3 amino acids: CASSQITSGATDTQFF. The CDR3 DNA is TGCGCCAGCAGCCAGATCACTAGCGGGGCTACAGATACGCAGTTCTTC.

This clonotype turned up a few times. The chain joins TRBV7-2 to TRBJ2-5; D remains unclear. This CDR3 has 13 amino acids. Germline values: CDR1 SGHTA, CDR2 FQGNSA. Trimming shortened V by 3 bases and J by 7 bases, and 12 bases separated the two germline ends. CDR3 sequence (DNA): TGTGCCAGCAGCTTCCTAAAGAGTCCGACCCAGTACTTC. Protein sequence: CASSFLKSPTQYF.

Turning to this clonotype: This may be a read error: a much more frequent sequence differs by one nucleotide. The gene calls are TRBV6-2 or TRBV6-3 and TRBJ2-7; weak D call: TRBD1 (5 bases). CDR3 size: 14 residues. The germline V gene encodes CDR1 MNHEY and CDR2 SVGEGT. Trimming cost V 8 bases and J 3 bases, with 17 bases left between them. CDR3 in amino acids: CASRGDSYNYEQYF. For the CDR3, the DNA is TGTGCCAGCCGTGGAGACAGCTACAACTACGAGCAGTACTTC.

The chain combines TRBV9 with TRBJ2-6; TRBD1 is a possible D gene (5 bases). CDR3 size: 15 residues. Germline assignment: CDR1 SGDLS and CDR2 YYNGEE. Trimming removed 0 bases from V and 6 bases from J, with 10 bases in between. The DNA of the CDR3 is TGTGCCAGCAGCGTAGAAGGGGTTGAGGCCAACGTCCTGACTTTC. Its protein is CASSVEGVEANVLTF.

This clonotype has a handful of counts. The chain couples TRBV2 to TRBJ2-5, with 8 bases aligning to TRBD2. Germline V gene sequence: CDR1 SNHLY, CDR2 FYNNEI. The CDR3 sequence is 15 residues long. V lost 7 bases, J lost 4 bases, and 11 bases stayed unmatched. CDR3 sequence reads: CASTLTSAVRETQYF. The CDR3 DNA reads as TGTGCCAGCACCCTGACTAGCGCAGTCAGAGAGACCCAGTACTTC.

A remark on this clonotype: This sequence may be a read error, since a much larger clone differs from it by one base. This rearrangement joins TRBV20-1 to TRBJ2-7; TRBD2 might be the D (5 bases). CDR1 DFQATT and CDR2 SNEGSKA come from the germline V gene (reference sequence). CDR3 size: 16 residues. The CDR3 sequence is CSTRDVAKDTYNEQYF. CDR3 sequence (DNA): TGCAGTACTAGAGATGTGGCCAAGGATACCTACAATGAGCAGTACTTC.

This clonotype showed up just a few times. The chain joins TRBV4-2 to TRBJ2-1; D gene ambiguous. Per the germline V gene, CDR1 is LGHNA and CDR2 is YNFKEQ. V was cut by 0 bases and J by 7 bases, with 7 bases left in between. The CDR3 is made up of 13 amino acids. Here the CDR3 DNA reads TGTGCCAGCAGCCAAGATCCCCAGAATGAGCAGTTCTTC. Translating gives CASSQDPQNEQFF.

The chain combines TRBV7-2 with TRBJ2-5; 9 nucleotides line up with TRBD1. The CDR3 contains 15 residues. Per germline, CDR1 SGHTA and CDR2 FQGNSA. Losses at the gene ends were 2 bases for V and 4 bases for J; bases not matched to a gene: 5. CDR3: CASSLSGQGRETQYF. The CDR3 nucleotides read TGTGCCAGCAGCTTAAGCGGACAGGGGAGAGAGACCCAGTACTTC.

The V and J genes are TRBV13 and TRBJ2-1, with 15 bases aligning to TRBD2. Germline CDR1 and CDR2: PRHDT and FYEKMQ (reference sequence). The J segment lost 8 bases and the V segment lost 5 bases, leaving 7 bases of the junction unmatched. CDR3 length: 16 residues. Written as DNA, the CDR3 is TGTGCCAGCAGCGCGGGACTAGCGGGAGGCCGCGATGAGCAGTTCTTC. Translation: CASSAGLAGGRDEQFF.

This clonotype was seen only a few times. The rearrangement uses TRBV28 and TRBJ1-5, with TRBD1 as a possible D gene (6 bases). The CDR3 covers 17 residues. The germline gives CDR1 MDHEN, CDR2 SYDVKM. The V end was cut by 1 base, the J end by 1 base, with 14 bases between. CDR3 in amino acids: CASSLSRGAGSNQPQHF. CDR3 coding DNA: TGTGCCAGCAGTTTATCAAGGGGGGCCGGAAGCAATCAGCCCCAGCATTTT.

This clonotype was picked up one time. A junction boundary mismatches the germline segment, possibly from a read error. The V gene is TRBV7-7, the J gene TRBJ2-5, with D perhaps TRBD1 (5 bases). The CDR3 has 14 amino acids. Germline V CDR1 and CDR2: SSHAT, FNYEAQ (reference sequence). This CDR3 reads CASSPGWVQETQYF. Here the CDR3 DNA reads TGTGCTAGCAGCCCAGGGTGGGTCCAAGAGACCCAGTACTTC.

This clonotype was recorded a few times. J is TRBJ2-1 and V is TRBV7-9; TRBD1 matches 9 bases. V gave up 4 bases and J gave up 9 bases; unmatched junction bases: 10. The CDR3 totals 15 residues. The germline V gene encodes CDR1 SEHNR and CDR2 FQNEAQ (reference sequence). This CDR3 is CASSYTGTGSTEQFF. CDR3 sequence (DNA): TGTGCCAGCAGCTACACCGGGACAGGGTCCACTGAGCAGTTCTTC.

Details on this clonotype: This may be a read error, as it is one base from a much larger clone. This chain connects TRBV20-1 to TRBJ2-7; a weak D match, TRBD2 (6 bases). CDR1 is DFQATT, CDR2 SNEGSKA, per germline (reference sequence). The CDR3 runs to 13 residues. The V gene lost 0 bases and the J gene lost 6 bases, with 12 bases spanning the gap. The CDR3 DNA sequence: TGCAGTGCTAGAGAGGATAGGGACTGCGAGCAGTACTTC. Amino acids: CSAREDRDCEQYF.